The source of this T cell receptor (beta chain) is a study of cytomegalovirus exposure and HLA in healthy donors. The donors were in the roughly 130-subject validation cohort; that cohort was separate from the roughly 620-subject first cohort. Study-level results: While the bulk of TCR sequences proved rare, some public TCRs turned up in many donors. The classifier was said to identify cytomegalovirus status with high specificity and sensitivity. Researchers counted 164 TCR beta chains as cytomegalovirus-associated.

This table comes from immunoSEQ multiplex PCR, and its TCRdb copy is limited to in-frame clones, with some not included. The sample includes about 400,000 clones, 86% of them seen just once. Remarks on this clone: Its antigen is currently unknown.

The V gene lost 4 bases and the J gene lost 7 bases, with 8 bases spanning the gap. CDR1 is MDHEN and CDR2 is SYDVKM in the germline V gene. CDR3 size: 13 residues. The genes are TRBV28 and TRBJ1-6, with a weak D call TRBD1 (6 bases). The sequence came from a woman aged 18 to 35 in good health and CMV-seronegative. Sequencing was done on a sample of PBMCs. CDR3: CASSWQGNSPLHF. The DNA for the CDR3 is TGTGCCAGCAGTTGGCAGGGGAATTCACCCCTCCACTTT.